This T cell receptor beta chain comes out of a study of control samples from healthy donors and cancer patients. Sequenced by immunoSEQ multiplex PCR; TCRdb stores in-frame clones only, minus some. The sample yields some 95,000 clones, approximately 81% seen once. A single count supports this clone. This CDR3 is 14 amino acids long. The V segment lost 4 bases and the J segment 2 bases; nucleotides outside the gene matches: 3. Germline CDR1 and CDR2: SGHNT and YYREEE (reference sequence). Sequencing used blood. The chain joins TRBV5-4 to TRBJ1-2, with 9 positions matching TRBD1. The TCR originated in a woman aged 25-40 years in good health. The CDR3 DNA reads as TGTGCCAGCAGCCCTGGACAGGGGAACTATGGCTACACCTTC. Translating it yields CASSPGQGNYGYTF.